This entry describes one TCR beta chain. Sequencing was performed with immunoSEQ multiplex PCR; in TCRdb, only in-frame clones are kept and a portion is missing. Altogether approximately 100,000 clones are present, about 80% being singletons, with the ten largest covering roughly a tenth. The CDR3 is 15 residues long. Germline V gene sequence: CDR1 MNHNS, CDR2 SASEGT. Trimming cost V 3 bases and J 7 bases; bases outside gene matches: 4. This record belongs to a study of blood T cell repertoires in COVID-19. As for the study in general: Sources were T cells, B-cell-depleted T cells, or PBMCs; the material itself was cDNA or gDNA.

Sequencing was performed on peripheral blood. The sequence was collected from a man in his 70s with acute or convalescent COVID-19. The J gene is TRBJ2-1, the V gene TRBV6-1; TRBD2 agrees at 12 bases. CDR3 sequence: CASSETSGGYNEQFF. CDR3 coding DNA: TGTGCCAGCAGTGAGACTAGCGGGGGCTATAATGAGCAGTTCTTC.